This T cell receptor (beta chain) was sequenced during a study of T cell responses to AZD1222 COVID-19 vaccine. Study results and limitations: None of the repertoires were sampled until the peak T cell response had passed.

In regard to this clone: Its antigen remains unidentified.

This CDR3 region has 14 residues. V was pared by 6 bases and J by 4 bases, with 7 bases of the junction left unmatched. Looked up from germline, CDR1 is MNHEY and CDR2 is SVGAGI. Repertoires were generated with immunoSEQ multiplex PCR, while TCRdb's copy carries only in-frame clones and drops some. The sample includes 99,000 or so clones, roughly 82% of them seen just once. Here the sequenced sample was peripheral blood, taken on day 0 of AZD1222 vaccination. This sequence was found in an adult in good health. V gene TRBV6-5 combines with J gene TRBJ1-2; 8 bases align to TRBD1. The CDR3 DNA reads TGTGCCAGCAGGCCGGGACAGGCCCTCTATGGCTACACCTTC. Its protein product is CASRPGQALYGYTF.